These 10 T cell receptor beta chains came from one sample sequenced in a study of blood T cells in healthy people across ages. Through a sample-barcoded 5' primer and a J-beta primer mix, a second PCR was run for 7 to 11 cycles. TCRdb reprocessed the 5' RACE reads via MiXCR and lists one record per CDR3 protein. The data show some 710,000 distinct CDR3 sequences, 46% seen once. The sequenced sample consisted of blood. These TCRs come from an elderly man in good health.

This clonotype has a single count. V usage is TRBV6-5 and J usage is TRBJ2-1; unclear D gene. Trimming took off 6 bases at V and 3 bases at J, with 12 bases between the two ends. Germline V gene lookup returns CDR1 MNHEY and CDR2 SVGAGI. The CDR3 sequence is 14 residues long. CDR3 loop: CASSSRPNYNEQFF. CDR3 nucleotides: TGTGCCAGCAGCTCCCGACCCAACTACAATGAGCAGTTCTTC.

This clonotype was found many times. The CDR3 sequence: CASSLSYSYEQYF. The CDR3 DNA sequence: TGTGCCAGCAGCTTATCTTACTCCTACGAGCAGTACTTC. The chain uses TRBV7-9 and TRBJ2-7; no reliable D call. Germline V CDR1 and CDR2: SEHNR, FQNEAQ (reference sequence). The V and J ends lost 2 bases and 0 bases respectively, with 5 bases between them. The CDR3 extends over 13 amino acids.

This rearrangement joins TRBV15 to TRBJ2-3; D perhaps matches TRBD2 (6 bases). Trimming took off 3 bases at V and 4 bases at J, with 14 bases between the two ends. The CDR3 contains 15 residues. CDR1 and CDR2 from the germline V gene are LNHNV and YYDKDF (reference sequence). In nucleotides, the CDR3 is TGTGCCACCAGCAGGCGGGGTTTTATCGCAGATACGCAGTATTTT. This encodes CATSRRGFIADTQYF. Supplemented by reference TRBV15 and TRBJ2-3, the full variable domain reads DAMVIQNPRYQVTQFGKPVTLSCSQTLNHNVMYWYQQKSSQAPKLLFHYYDKDFNNEADTPDNFQSRRPNTSFCFLDIRSPGLGDTAMYLCATSRRGFIADTQYFGPGTRLTVL.

This chain joins TRBV7-2 and TRBJ1-6; possibly TRBD1 for D (5 bases). Per the germline V gene, CDR1 is SGHTA and CDR2 is FQGNSA. With 5 bases removed from V and 7 bases from J, the gap between germline ends came to 12 bases. The CDR3 spans 14 residues. CDR3 nucleotides: TGTGCCAGCAGCCTCGGGGGGGAGAATTCACCCCTCCACTTT. This translates into CASSLGGENSPLHF.

The chain carries TRBV4-2 and TRBJ1-4; 7 nucleotides match TRBD1. The CDR3 length is 16 residues. Per the germline V gene, CDR1 is LGHNA and CDR2 is YNFKEQ. V lost 1 base and J lost 13; bases outside the gene matches: 15. The CDR3 coding sequence is TGTGCCAGCAGCCAAGTTCAGGACAGGTTAATGAAAAGACTGTTTTTT. Its translation: CASSQVQDRLMKRLFF.

This clonotype was observed a few times. The J gene is TRBJ2-1, the V gene TRBV28, with 7 nucleotides matching TRBD1. The CDR3 is 16 amino acids. V lost 4 bases to trimming and J lost 3 bases; unmatched junction nucleotides: 9. Germline lookup yields CDR1 MDHEN and CDR2 SYDVKM. The CDR3 is CASSSLTGPRYNEQFF. CDR3 in DNA: TGTGCCAGCAGTTCCTTGACAGGGCCTCGCTACAATGAGCAGTTCTTC.

This sequence joins TRBV20-1 and TRBJ2-7, with 9 bases that match TRBD2. CDR1 DFQATT and CDR2 SNEGSKA come from the germline V gene (reference sequence). This CDR3 is 14 amino acids long. Trimming removed 6 bases from V and 4 bases from J; junction bases left unmatched: 10. The chain's CDR3 is CSARRASGMYEQYF. The DNA of the CDR3 is TGCAGTGCCCGGCGGGCTAGCGGGATGTACGAGCAGTACTTC.

This clonotype was found a few times. The V call is TRBV11-2, the J call TRBJ2-3; 9 bases are shared with TRBD2. V was pared by 5 bases and J by 2 bases, with 8 bases of the junction left unmatched. CDR3 length: 16 residues. Germline V gene sequence: CDR1 SGHAT, CDR2 FQNNGV. For the CDR3, the DNA is TGTGCCAGCAGCCCCGGTGGCGGGAGGGACACAGATACGCAGTATTTT. Translation gives CASSPGGGRDTDTQYF.

The V call is TRBV5-1, the J call TRBJ2-3; 7 nucleotides line up with TRBD1. The V gene's germline CDR1 is SGHRS and CDR2 YFSETQ. There are 16 residues in the CDR3. V trimming: 3 bases; J trimming: 0 bases; junction bases outside the gene matches: 7. The CDR3 nucleotides are TGCGCCAGCAGCTCAACCGGGACAGCTAGCACAGATACGCAGTATTTT. Protein: CASSSTGTASTDTQYF.

Only a few counts were recorded for this clonotype. Written as DNA, the CDR3 is TGTGCCAGCAGTTATGTCAGGGCAGCCTACGAGCAGTACTTC. Its protein is CASSYVRAAYEQYF. The rearrangement joins TRBV6-6 to TRBJ2-7; a weak D match, TRBD1 (5 bases). CDR1 is MNHNY, CDR2 SVGAGI, per germline (reference sequence). This CDR3 has 14 amino acids. V was trimmed by 3 bases and J by 2 bases, leaving 11 bases between them.